The present T cell receptor beta chain was sequenced within a study of liver allograft versus peripheral blood T cells. Study-wide context: Liver transplant recipients had T cell receptor repertoires compared between transplanted liver and peripheral blood.

Germline-derived CDR1 and CDR2 are KGHSH and LQKENI. The CDR3 runs to 13 residues. Trimming left V 2 bases short and J 6 bases short, with 10 bases between. TCRdb re-called the reads with MiXCR, one entry per CDR3 protein. The data show roughly 9,200 distinct CDR3 sequences, 16% seen once. Within the sample, this clonotype is medium-sized. This TCR was recovered from a human patient who had a liver transplant. Some T cells may have originated in the graft donor. The V gene is TRBV18, the J gene TRBJ1-1; D not certain. CDR3 sequence: CASSPNPSAEAFF. Here the CDR3 DNA reads TGTGCCAGCTCACCAAATCCCTCCGCTGAAGCTTTCTTT.